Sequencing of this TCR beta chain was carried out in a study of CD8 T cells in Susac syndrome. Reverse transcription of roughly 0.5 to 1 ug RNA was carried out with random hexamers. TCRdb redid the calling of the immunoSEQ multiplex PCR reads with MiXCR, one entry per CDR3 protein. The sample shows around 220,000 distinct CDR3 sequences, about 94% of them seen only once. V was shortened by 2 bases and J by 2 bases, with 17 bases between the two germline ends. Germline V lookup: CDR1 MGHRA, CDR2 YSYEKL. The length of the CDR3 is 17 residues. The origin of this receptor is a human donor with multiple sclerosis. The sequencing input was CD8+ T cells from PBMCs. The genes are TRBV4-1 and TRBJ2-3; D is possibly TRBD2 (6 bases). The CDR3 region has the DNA TGCGCCAGCAGCCAATCCCCCTCGGCGGGGTACACAGATACGCAGTATTTT. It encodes CASSQSPSAGYTDTQYF.